Sequencing of this T cell receptor (beta chain) was carried out in a study of T cell responses to AZD1222 COVID-19 vaccine. Profiled with immunoSEQ multiplex PCR; TCRdb holds only in-frame clones, not every one. The data show roughly 190,000 clones, about 92% seen once. The TCR was taken from an adult in good health. Specimen: peripheral blood, collected on day 0 of AZD1222 vaccination.

CDR3 protein: CASSSSGGGRYNEQFF. The CDR3 DNA reads as TGTGCCAGCAGCTCTAGCGGGGGGGGCAGGTACAATGAGCAGTTCTTC. The chain couples TRBV2 to TRBJ2-1; 12 nucleotides line up with TRBD2. Germline V CDR1 and CDR2: SNHLY, FYNNEI. Trimming cost V 6 bases and J 4 bases; bases outside gene matches: 7. The CDR3 totals 16 residues.